These T cell receptor beta chains were read from a single sample in a study of early T cells in non-severe SARS-CoV-2 infection. TCRdb redid the calling of the 5' RACE reads with MiXCR, one entry per CDR3 protein. The sample lists over 50,000 distinct CDR3 sequences, around 12% occurring once. The sample taken for sequencing was whole blood. The origin of the receptors is an adult who was a healthcare worker with PCR-confirmed SARS-CoV-2 infection or an uninfected control (not recorded which). Both conserved end residues are part of each CDR3. The D gene is left open where the match is weak. For some rows the clone size is stated as once, few or many, or as a class when expanded; others skip it.

clone size	V gene	J gene	D gene	CDR3 DNA	CDR3 protein
many	TRBV28	TRBJ1-5	.	TGTGCCAGCAGTGAGACAGCCGGAGGCGTGCCCCAGCATTTT	CASSETAGGVPQHF
many	TRBV5-1	TRBJ2-5	TRBD1	TGCGCCAGCAGCTTGGAGGGGGCCGGGGAGACCCAGTACTTC	CASSLEGAGETQYF
.	TRBV29-1	TRBJ2-1	.	TGCAGCGTGAAGGGGGACTTCTACAATGAGCAGTTCTTC	CSVKGDFYNEQFF
.	TRBV29-1	TRBJ1-5	.	TGCAGCGTTCTTTTGACAGGTGGGAATCAGCCCCAGCATTTT	CSVLLTGGNQPQHF
many	TRBV7-8	TRBJ2-5	TRBD2	TGTGCCAGCAGCTCCGGGTGGGGACTAGCGTGGGAGACCCAGTACTTC	CASSSGWGLAWETQYF
few	TRBV7-2	TRBJ2-1	.	TGTGCCAGCAGCCCCGGGGTCGGGGTTGAGCAGTTCTTC	CASSPGVGVEQFF
few	TRBV12-3/TRBV12-4	TRBJ1-1	TRBD1	TGTGCCAGCAGCCCCCCAGGGGGGAACACTGAAGCTTTCTTT	CASSPPGGNTEAFF
few	TRBV6-6	TRBJ1-2	.	TGTGTCAGCTTTAGGGGGTTTGGCTACACCTTC	CVSFRGFGYTF
many	TRBV5-1	TRBJ2-7	TRBD1	TGCGCCAGCGGGCCCGGGACAGGGTACTACGAGCAGTACTTC	CASGPGTGYYEQYF
many	TRBV10-3	TRBJ2-7	.	TGTGCCATCACGGGGACTGAGGGCTACGAGCAGTACTTC	CAITGTEGYEQYF
many	TRBV28	TRBJ2-2	.	TGTGCCAGCAGTTTACTCGCCGGGGAGCTGTTTTTT	CASSLLAGELFF
few	TRBV20-1	TRBJ1-6	.	TGCAGTGCTGAGGGGGGTGGGAATTCACCCCTCCACTTT	CSAEGGGNSPLHF
many	TRBV12-3/TRBV12-4	TRBJ1-3	.	TGTGCCAGCAGTGAGGGTACAGGCTCTGAAAACACCATATATTTT	CASSEGTGSENTIYF
.	TRBV29-1	TRBJ2-7	TRBD2	TGCAGCGTTGACGCCGGGAGGGCCATGGACGAGCAGTACTTC	CSVDAGRAMDEQYF
once	TRBV29-1	TRBJ1-2	.	TGCAGCGTTGGACAAGGGGTTAACTATGGCTACACCTTC	CSVGQGVNYGYTF
.	TRBV7-9	TRBJ1-5	.	TGTGCCAGCAGCTCCAACAAAGTTAGCAATCAGCCCCAGCATTTT	CASSSNKVSNQPQHF
many	TRBV10-2	TRBJ1-1	.	TGCGCCAGCAGTGAGGAACGGGGCTGGCACACTGAAGCTTTCTTT	CASSEERGWHTEAFF
many	TRBV28	TRBJ1-5	.	TGTGCCAGCAGCCCCCTTTTTGGAGGCAATCAGCCCCAGCATTTT	CASSPLFGGNQPQHF
many	TRBV21-1	TRBJ2-7	.	TGTGCCAGCAGCAAAGATAGGCACCACTACGAGCAGTACTTC	CASSKDRHHYEQYF
many	TRBV7-9	TRBJ1-1	.	TGTGCCAGCAGCTCCCGTGGGAACACTGAAGCTTTCTTT	CASSSRGNTEAFF
many	TRBV10-2	TRBJ2-1	.	TGCGCCAGCAGATCTGCAGCCGGGGGTGAGCAGTTCTTC	CASRSAAGGEQFF
many	TRBV6-2/TRBV6-3	TRBJ2-7	TRBD1	TGTGCCAGCAGCAAATCCTCCGGGACAGGGTTAAGGGAGCAGTACTTC	CASSKSSGTGLREQYF
many	TRBV27	TRBJ1-6	.	TGTGCCAGCAGTTTAGGAACGAAGGAAACAGTTCGAAAGCGAAATTCACCCCTCCACTTT	CASSLGTKETVRKRNSPLHF
many	TRBV7-6	TRBJ2-7	TRBD2	TGTGCCAGCAGCTTAGCGGCTGCTAGCGGCTCCTACGAGCAGTACTTC	CASSLAAASGSYEQYF
few	TRBV9	TRBJ1-1	.	TGTGCCAGCAGCGTAGACGAGGGGACTGAAGCTTTCTTT	CASSVDEGTEAFF
.	TRBV6-4	TRBJ1-4	.	TGTGCCAGCAGTCAGACTCGGCAGCTTCCTAATGAAAAACTGTTTTTT	CASSQTRQLPNEKLFF
many	TRBV2	TRBJ1-5	TRBD1	TGTGCCAGCATGGAGGGGGCCCTTAGCAATCAGCCCCAGCATTTT	CASMEGALSNQPQHF
.	TRBV7-6	TRBJ2-2	TRBD1	TGTGCCAGCAGCTCGGACAGGCTGACCGGGGAGCTGTTTTTT	CASSSDRLTGELFF
.	TRBV3-1	TRBJ1-1	.	TGTGCCAGCAGCCAAGGACGTTACACTGAAGCTTTCTTT	CASSQGRYTEAFF
.	TRBV29-1	TRBJ1-4	.	TGCAGCGTCATACAGGGTGACGAAAAACTGTTTTTT	CSVIQGDEKLFF
.	TRBV4-2	TRBJ1-1	.	TGTGCCAGCAGCCAGGGACCGAAGAACACTGAAGCTTTCTTT	CASSQGPKNTEAFF
.	TRBV7-2	TRBJ2-3	TRBD2	TGTGCCAGCAGCCCTCGACTAGCGGCTAGCACAGATACGCAGTATTTT	CASSPRLAASTDTQYF
.	TRBV7-9	TRBJ2-1	TRBD2	TGTGCCAGCAGCCTCTATAGCGGGAAAGCTTACAATGAGCAGTTCTTC	CASSLYSGKAYNEQFF
.	TRBV5-1	TRBJ2-2	.	TGCGCCAGCAGACAAGAGGGCCCCCGCACCGGGGAGCTGTTTTTT	CASRQEGPRTGELFF
.	TRBV28	TRBJ2-5	.	TGTGCCAGCAGTCCCCGAGGGGCTCAGGAGACCCAGTACTTC	CASSPRGAQETQYF
few	TRBV14	TRBJ2-7	.	TGTGCCAGCAGCCAAGGGCGCTCCTACGAGCAGTACTTC	CASSQGRSYEQYF
many	TRBV18	TRBJ2-7	TRBD2	TGTGCCAGCTCATTCACTTTACAAACCGGGACTAGCGGGAGGGGCGAGCAGTACTTC	CASSFTLQTGTSGRGEQYF
many	TRBV12-3/TRBV12-4	TRBJ2-7	.	TGTGCCAGCAGTTTAGCTCCCCCCGCGACTCGTGGGGGGTCCTACGAGCAGTACTTC	CASSLAPPATRGGSYEQYF
.	TRBV9	TRBJ2-1	TRBD2	TGTGCCAGCAGCGTAGGGAGGAAGCGGGGGTCACACTACAATGAGCAGCTCTTC	CASSVGRKRGSHYNEQLF
few	TRBV6-6	TRBJ1-6	TRBD1	TGTGCCGGACAGGGATTGGCTAATTCACCCCTCCACTTT	CAGQGLANSPLHF
.	TRBV6-1	TRBJ2-3	.	TGTGCCAGCAGTGAATTAAGGACAGATACGCAGTATTTT	CASSELRTDTQYF
many	TRBV27	TRBJ1-1	.	TGTGCCAGCAGTTTAAAAGGGGATATGAACACTGAAGCTTTCTTT	CASSLKGDMNTEAFF